The 32 T cell receptor beta chains given below trace back to one sample, sequenced in a study of blood T cell repertoires in COVID-19. TCRdb's copy holds only in-frame clones and misses some; the assay was immunoSEQ multiplex PCR. The sample has fewer than 200,000 clones, about 89% seen once. The sample comprised peripheral blood. The receptors derive from a man aged 18 to 29 who had recovered from COVID-19.

This chain links TRBV9 with TRBJ2-1; 10 bases map to TRBD1. This CDR3 has 15 amino acids. J gave up 4 bases and V 3 bases, and 4 bases lay outside the gene matches. CDR1 and CDR2 (germline): SGDLS, YYNGEE. CDR3 amino acids: CASSARQGAYNEQFF. CDR3 DNA: TGTGCCAGCAGCGCAAGACAGGGGGCTTACAATGAGCAGTTCTTC.

This clone appeared a single time. The rearrangement joins TRBV5-4 to TRBJ1-1, with D possibly being TRBD1 (5 bases). Germline V gene lookup returns CDR1 SGHNT and CDR2 YYREEE (reference sequence). The CDR3 consists of 18 residues. Trimming stripped 1 base from V and 0 bases from J, with 19 bases between. The CDR3 region has the DNA TGTGCCAGCAGCTTGTCGTCGTCGGGGGTAGAGTTGAACACTGAAGCTTTCTTT. Its translation is CASSLSSSGVELNTEAFF.

V is TRBV28 and J is TRBJ2-1, with 14 bases lining up with TRBD2. The CDR3 length is 16 residues. Germline CDR1 MDHEN, CDR2 SYDVKM. Unmatched junction bases numbered 4, after V lost 3 bases and J lost 6 bases. The DNA of the CDR3 is TGTGCCAGCAGTTTCGGGACTAGCGGGAGCATCAATGAGCAGTTCTTC. Its translation is CASSFGTSGSINEQFF.

This clone was picked up one time. The chain couples TRBV11-2 to TRBJ1-2; no definite D call. Per germline, CDR1 SGHAT and CDR2 FQNNGV. V shed 0 bases and J shed 5 bases, with 7 bases lying between them. The CDR3 consists of 13 residues. CDR3 protein: CASSLDVAYGYTF. DNA of the CDR3: TGTGCCAGCAGCTTAGATGTCGCGTATGGCTACACCTTC.

This clone has just one count. The genes are TRBV11-2 and TRBJ2-5; no clear D. CDR1 is SGHAT, CDR2 FQNNGV, per germline. The CDR3 extends over 16 amino acids. The germline V and J ends were trimmed by 4 bases and 0 bases, with 15 bases remaining between them. The CDR3 protein is CASSSDLLRHQETQYF. As DNA, the CDR3 is TGTGCCAGCAGCTCCGATCTCTTGCGGCACCAAGAGACCCAGTACTTC.

The V call is TRBV5-1, the J call TRBJ2-1; 9 nucleotides match TRBD2. There are 15 residues in the CDR3. Germline trimming cut 0 bases from V and 9 bases from J; bases unmatched to any gene: 7. Germline-derived CDR1 and CDR2 are SGHRS and YFSETQ. In DNA, the CDR3 is TGCGCCAGCAGCTTGGGGGGCGGGAGGGCCGGTGAGCAGTTCTTC. Translating it yields CASSLGGGRAGEQFF. Filled out from reference TRBV5-1 and TRBJ2-1, the complete variable domain reads KAGVTQTPRYLIKTRGQQVTLSCSPISGHRSVSWYQQTPGQGLQFLFEYFSETQRNKGNFPGRFSGRQFSNSRSEMNVSTLELGDSALYLCASSLGGGRAGEQFFGPGTRLTVL.

The J gene is TRBJ2-5, the V gene TRBV7-9; a possible D gene is TRBD2 (5 bases). The germline CDR1 and CDR2 sequences are SEHNR and FQNEAQ (reference sequence). Trimming shortened V by 6 bases and J by 5 bases, and 16 bases separated the two germline ends. This CDR3 is 14 amino acids long. Here the CDR3 DNA reads TGTGCCAGCAGTCCGCTCCCCGGGGTGGAGACCCAGTACTTC. Translating gives CASSPLPGVETQYF.

V is TRBV19 and J is TRBJ2-7; a possible D gene is TRBD1 (5 bases). Germline V gene lookup returns CDR1 LNHDA and CDR2 SQIVND (reference sequence). The CDR3 has 14 amino acids. V lost 6 bases and J lost 2, with 14 bases in between. As DNA, the CDR3 is TGTGCCAGTAGGTCGCCAGGGAAGACCTACGAGCAGTACTTC. Encoded protein: CASRSPGKTYEQYF.

V gene TRBV12-5 combines with J gene TRBJ2-1; the D is unclear. V gave up 0 bases and J gave up 9 bases, with 6 bases separating them. The CDR3 has 12 residues. Germline V lookup: CDR1 LGHNT, CDR2 FRNRAP. The CDR3 sequence is CASGLVRSEQFF. The CDR3 DNA reads as TGTGCTAGTGGTTTGGTAAGGAGTGAGCAGTTCTTC. Variable domain in full (rest from reference TRBV12-5 and TRBJ2-1): DARVTQTPRHKVTEMGQEVTMRCQPILGHNTVFWYRQTMMQGLELLAYFRNRAPLDDSGMPKDRFSAEMPDATLATLKIQPSEPRDSAVYFCASGLVRSEQFFGPGTRLTVL.

The V and J genes are TRBV28 and TRBJ2-7; 11 bases agree with TRBD1. The CDR3 is 15 residues long. From germline, CDR1 is MDHEN and CDR2 SYDVKM. The V gene end was trimmed by 5 bases and the J gene end by 7 bases; junction bases not matched to a gene: 10. CDR3 bases: TGTGCCAGCAGTGCCTCCGGGACAGGGGGTTGGGAGCAGTACTTC. Protein product: CASSASGTGGWEQYF.

The chain is built from TRBV7-9 and TRBJ2-1; D not resolved. V was clipped by 2 bases and J by 5 bases, with 16 bases between them. The CDR3 loop spans 16 amino acids. Germline V CDR1 and CDR2: SEHNR, FQNEAQ (reference sequence). Here the CDR3 reads CASSLSYGPPDNEQFF. The DNA for the CDR3 is TGTGCCAGCAGCTTAAGTTACGGTCCCCCGGACAATGAGCAGTTCTTC.

The V call is TRBV5-1, the J call TRBJ1-1; D possibly corresponds to TRBD1 (5 bases). CDR1 and CDR2 (germline): SGHRS, YFSETQ. The CDR3 sequence is 16 residues long. The V end lost 4 bases, the J end lost 0 bases, and 16 bases lay between the germline ends. The DNA for the CDR3 is TGCGCCAGCAGCCCGGGGGTGGGTAATATGAACACTGAAGCTTTCTTT. Translated: CASSPGVGNMNTEAFF.

In this sample, this clone turned up a few times. The chain joins TRBV18 to TRBJ1-3; 10 bases are shared with TRBD1. The trim removed 3 bases at V and 6 bases at J, leaving 8 bases unmatched. Germline V gene data show CDR1 as KGHSH and CDR2 as LQKENI. The CDR3 loop spans 16 amino acids. Here the CDR3 DNA reads TGTGCCAGCTCACCGTTTCCCGGGACAGGGGAAAACACCATATATTTT. Its protein product is CASSPFPGTGENTIYF.

V is TRBV25-1 and J is TRBJ1-2, with TRBD1 as a possible D gene (6 bases). Germline V CDR1 and CDR2: MGHDK, SYGVNS. Trimming pared 1 base from V and 6 bases from J, leaving 24 bases between. The CDR3 has 18 amino acids. The CDR3 nucleotides are TGTGCCAGCAGTGAATTTGGAGTGGGGGCGTCCGGATTCCATGGCTACACCTTC. Its translation: CASSEFGVGASGFHGYTF.

The chain carries TRBV7-9 and TRBJ1-1; 7 bases agree with TRBD1. The V and J ends lost 3 bases and 5 bases, in that order; junction bases with no gene match: 3. Germline lookup yields CDR1 SEHNR and CDR2 FQNEAQ (reference sequence). The CDR3 has 13 amino acids. The CDR3 region is CASSFGTATEAFF. The CDR3 DNA sequence: TGTGCCAGCAGCTTCGGGACAGCGACTGAAGCTTTCTTT.

This chain uses TRBV24-1 with TRBJ2-2; 9 bases fit TRBD2. The CDR3 has 14 residues. Germline CDR1 reads KGHDR; CDR2 reads SFDVKD. With 9 bases clipped from V and 5 bases from J, the junction kept 6 bases outside the gene matches. CDR3 amino acids: CATSYSGRTGELFF. The CDR3 DNA is TGTGCCACCTCCTATAGCGGGAGAACCGGGGAGCTGTTTTTT.

The table lists this clone with a count of one. V is TRBV2 and J is TRBJ2-7; the D gene is possibly TRBD1 (5 bases). The V end lost 2 bases, the J end lost 11 bases, and 10 bases lay between the germline ends. The CDR3 is made up of 11 amino acids. The V gene's germline CDR1 is SNHLY and CDR2 FYNNEI. This CDR3 is CASSERGREYF. CDR3 bases: TGTGCCAGCAGTGAACGCGGCAGGGAGTACTTC.

V and J are TRBV5-6 and TRBJ1-2; no clear D gene. Trimming removed 0 bases at V and 3 bases at J, with 9 bases between. The CDR3 has 14 amino acids. Germline CDR1 SGHDT, CDR2 YYEEEE. The CDR3 sequence: CASSLAGRDYGYTF. The CDR3 coding sequence is TGTGCCAGCAGCTTGGCCGGGCGGGACTATGGCTACACCTTC.

The chain combines TRBV9 with TRBJ1-2; maybe TRBD1 (6 bases). CDR1 is SGDLS, CDR2 YYNGEE, per germline. This CDR3 is 15 amino acids long. V lost 3 bases, J lost 5 bases, and 17 bases lay in between. CDR3 DNA: TGTGCCAGCAGCGGGGGATGGACAGTAGGATATGGCTACACCTTC. Protein: CASSGGWTVGYGYTF.

The chain has TRBV6-4 and TRBJ2-2, with 7 positions matching TRBD2. Germline V lookup: CDR1 MRHNA, CDR2 SNTAGT. Trimming took 2 bases from V and 4 from J; bases not matched to a gene: 7. This CDR3 contains 16 residues. As DNA, the CDR3 is TGTGCCAGCAGTGACGGGGCGGGAGACGGCACCGGGGAGCTGTTTTTT. This codes for CASSDGAGDGTGELFF.

This chain uses TRBV5-1 with TRBJ2-3; D uncertain. CDR3 length: 12 amino acids. Trimming shortened V by 1 base and J by 4 bases, and 4 bases separated the two germline ends. CDR1 SGHRS and CDR2 YFSETQ come from the germline V gene. Here the CDR3 reads CASSLISDTQYF. DNA of the CDR3: TGCGCCAGCAGCTTGATCTCAGATACGCAGTATTTT.

CDR3 residues: CASSYMAGSSYEQYF. As DNA, the CDR3 is TGTGCCAGCAGTTACATGGCAGGGTCATCCTACGAGCAGTACTTC. This rearrangement joins TRBV6-6 to TRBJ2-7; D might be TRBD1 (5 bases). From germline, CDR1 is MNHNY and CDR2 SVGAGI (reference sequence). The CDR3 length is 15 residues. The V gene lost 2 bases and the J gene lost 1 base, with 12 bases spanning the gap.

V is TRBV5-4 and J is TRBJ2-7; 11 bases line up with TRBD2. Losses at the gene ends were 4 bases for V and 2 bases for J; bases not matched to a gene: 8. CDR1 and CDR2 (germline): SGHNT, YYREEE (reference sequence). CDR3 length equals 16 residues. Written as DNA, the CDR3 is TGTGCCAGCAGCCCCGTGACTAGCGGGACCCCCTACGAGCAGTACTTC. Translating it yields CASSPVTSGTPYEQYF.

The genes are TRBV19 and TRBJ2-1, with 7 bases aligning to TRBD2. Germline lookup yields CDR1 LNHDA and CDR2 SQIVND (reference sequence). V lost 7 bases to trimming and J lost 7 bases; unmatched junction nucleotides: 19. The CDR3 extends over 17 amino acids. The CDR3 region has the DNA TGTGCCAGTAAGTCTAGGGCTAGCGGCATTGATATAAATGAGCAGTTCTTC. Protein sequence: CASKSRASGIDINEQFF.

The gene calls are TRBV5-4 and TRBJ2-7; 7 nucleotides align to TRBD2. Losses at the gene ends were 3 bases for V and 2 bases for J; bases not matched to a gene: 2. The CDR3 length is 13 residues. The germline V gene has CDR1 SGHNT and CDR2 YYREEE (reference sequence). The CDR3 coding sequence is TGTGCCAGCAGCTGGGGGACTACCTACGAGCAGTACTTC. Translation: CASSWGTTYEQYF.

This clone came up a few times. The chain joins TRBV6-2 or TRBV6-3 to TRBJ1-5, with a tentative D call TRBD1 (6 bases). The germline gives CDR1 MNHEY, CDR2 SVGEGT. This CDR3 spans 16 amino acids. Trimming removed 6 bases from V and 2 bases from J, with 17 bases in between. In DNA, the CDR3 is TGTGCCAGCAGCTGGACTGAAAACAGGGGCAATCAGCCCCAGCATTTT. The encoded protein is CASSWTENRGNQPQHF.

The chain combines TRBV6-5 with TRBJ2-7, with D tentatively TRBD1 (5 bases). The germline gives CDR1 MNHEY, CDR2 SVGAGI. V was trimmed by 6 bases and J by 3 bases, leaving 12 bases between them. The CDR3 runs to 13 residues. CDR3 loop: CASSQGHYYEQYF. The CDR3 DNA is TGTGCCAGCAGCCAAGGACATTACTACGAGCAGTACTTC.

J is TRBJ2-5 and V is TRBV4-3; D is undetermined. The CDR3 has 16 amino acids. The V gene's germline CDR1 is LGHNA and CDR2 YSLEER. The germline V and J ends were trimmed by 0 bases and 5 bases, with 16 bases remaining between them. The CDR3 DNA reads TGCGCCAGCAGCCAAGATTACAGCCCGAAATTTGAGACCCAGTACTTC. This sequence encodes CASSQDYSPKFETQYF.

CDR3: CASSLSIGGATDTQYF. For the CDR3, the DNA is TGTGCCAGCAGCTTGTCTATAGGGGGGGCCACAGATACGCAGTATTTT. This sequence joins TRBV5-6 and TRBJ2-3, with D possibly being TRBD2 (7 bases). Trimming took 1 base from V and 2 from J, leaving 14 bases between them. This CDR3 region has 16 residues. Per germline, CDR1 SGHDT and CDR2 YYEEEE.

The chain uses TRBV5-1 and TRBJ2-7; D is possibly TRBD1 (5 bases). The CDR3 contains 14 residues. Trimming left V 0 bases short and J 3 bases short, with 10 bases between. The germline V gene encodes CDR1 SGHRS and CDR2 YFSETQ. The CDR3 protein is CASSLAGASYEQYF. Written as DNA, the CDR3 is TGCGCCAGCAGCTTGGCTGGGGCGAGCTACGAGCAGTACTTC.

This chain connects TRBV9 to TRBJ1-2; tentatively, D is TRBD1 (5 bases). This CDR3 is 16 amino acids long. Germline CDR1 SGDLS, CDR2 YYNGEE. V lost 4 bases, J lost 0 bases, and 16 bases lay in between. For the CDR3, the DNA is TGTGCCAGCAGCCCCGGGTGGGGGGAGACTAACTATGGCTACACCTTC. This gives the protein CASSPGWGETNYGYTF.

V and J are TRBV2 and TRBJ1-6; 7 bases fit TRBD1. Germline V gives CDR1 SNHLY, CDR2 FYNNEI. After removal of 6 bases from V and 10 bases from J, the junction contained 9 bases not matched to a gene. The CDR3 has 14 amino acids. DNA for the CDR3: TGTGCCAGCAGAGTAACAGGGGTCTTCTCACCCCTCCACTTT. It encodes CASRVTGVFSPLHF.